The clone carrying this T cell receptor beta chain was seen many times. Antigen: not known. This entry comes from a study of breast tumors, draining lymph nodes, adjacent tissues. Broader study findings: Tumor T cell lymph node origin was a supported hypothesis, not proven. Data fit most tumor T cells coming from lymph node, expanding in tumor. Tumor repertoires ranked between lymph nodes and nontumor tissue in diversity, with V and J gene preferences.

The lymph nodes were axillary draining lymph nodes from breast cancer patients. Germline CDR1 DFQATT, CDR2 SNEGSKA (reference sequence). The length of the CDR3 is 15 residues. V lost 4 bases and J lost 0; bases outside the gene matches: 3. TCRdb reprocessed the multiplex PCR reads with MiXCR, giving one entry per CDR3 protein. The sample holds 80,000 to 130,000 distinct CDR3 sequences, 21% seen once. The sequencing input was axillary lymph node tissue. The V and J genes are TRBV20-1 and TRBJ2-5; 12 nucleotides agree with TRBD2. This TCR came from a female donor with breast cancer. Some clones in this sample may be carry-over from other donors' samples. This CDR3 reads CSATGLAGNQETQYF. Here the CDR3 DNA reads TGCAGTGCTACAGGACTAGCGGGAAACCAAGAGACCCAGTACTTC.